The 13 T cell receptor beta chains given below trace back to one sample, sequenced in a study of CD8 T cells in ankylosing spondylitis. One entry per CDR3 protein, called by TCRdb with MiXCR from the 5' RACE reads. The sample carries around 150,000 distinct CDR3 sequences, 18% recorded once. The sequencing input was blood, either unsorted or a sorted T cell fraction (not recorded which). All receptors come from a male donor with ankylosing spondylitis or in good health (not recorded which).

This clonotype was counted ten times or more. The CDR3 sequence is CASTLSAEAFF. In DNA form, the CDR3 reads TGTGCCAGCACCCTCTCGGCTGAAGCTTTCTTT. J is TRBJ1-1 and V is TRBV12-3 or TRBV12-4, with D hard to call. Trimming removed 7 bases from V and 6 bases from J, with 9 bases in between. The CDR3 extends over 11 amino acids.

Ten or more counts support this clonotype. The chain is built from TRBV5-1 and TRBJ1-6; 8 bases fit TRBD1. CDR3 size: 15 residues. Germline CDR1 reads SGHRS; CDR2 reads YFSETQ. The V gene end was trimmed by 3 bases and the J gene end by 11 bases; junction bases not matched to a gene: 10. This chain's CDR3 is CASSWGQAAGAPLHF. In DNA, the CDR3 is TGCGCCAGCAGCTGGGGACAGGCCGCCGGTGCACCCCTCCACTTT.

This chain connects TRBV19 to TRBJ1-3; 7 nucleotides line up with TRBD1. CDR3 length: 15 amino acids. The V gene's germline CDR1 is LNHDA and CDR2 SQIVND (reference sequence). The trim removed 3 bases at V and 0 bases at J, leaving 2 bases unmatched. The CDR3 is CASSIGTDSGNTIYF. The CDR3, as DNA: TGTGCCAGTAGTATTGGGACAGACTCTGGAAACACCATATATTTT.

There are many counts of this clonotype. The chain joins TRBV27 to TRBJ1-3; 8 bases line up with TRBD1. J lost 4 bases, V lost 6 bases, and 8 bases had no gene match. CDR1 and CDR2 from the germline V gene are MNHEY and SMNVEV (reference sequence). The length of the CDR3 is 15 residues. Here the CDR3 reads CASREQGVAGNTIYF. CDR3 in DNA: TGTGCCAGCAGAGAACAGGGGGTGGCCGGAAACACCATATATTTT.

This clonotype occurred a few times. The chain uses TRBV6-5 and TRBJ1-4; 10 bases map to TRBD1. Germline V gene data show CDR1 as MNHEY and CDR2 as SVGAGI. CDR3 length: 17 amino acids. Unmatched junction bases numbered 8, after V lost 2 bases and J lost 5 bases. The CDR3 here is CASSYAPGGQGNEKLFF. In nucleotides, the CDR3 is TGTGCCAGCAGTTACGCGCCGGGGGGACAGGGGAATGAAAAACTGTTTTTT.

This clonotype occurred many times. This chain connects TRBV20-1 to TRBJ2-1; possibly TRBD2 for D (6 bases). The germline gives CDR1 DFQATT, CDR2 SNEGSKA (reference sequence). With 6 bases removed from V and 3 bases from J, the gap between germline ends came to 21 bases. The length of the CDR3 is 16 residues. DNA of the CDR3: TGCAGTGCCGGCCCCCGGGTAGCGGCGAACTACAATGAGCAGTTCTTC. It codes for CSAGPRVAANYNEQFF.

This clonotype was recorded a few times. CDR3 region: CSARPTGTSGKNEQFF. Here the CDR3 DNA reads TGCAGTGCTAGACCCACCGGGACTAGCGGGAAGAATGAGCAGTTCTTC. This chain uses TRBV20-1 with TRBJ2-1, with 13 bases that match TRBD2. J lost 7 bases, V lost 2 bases, and 8 bases had no gene match. There are 16 residues in the CDR3. CDR1 and CDR2 (germline): DFQATT, SNEGSKA (reference sequence).

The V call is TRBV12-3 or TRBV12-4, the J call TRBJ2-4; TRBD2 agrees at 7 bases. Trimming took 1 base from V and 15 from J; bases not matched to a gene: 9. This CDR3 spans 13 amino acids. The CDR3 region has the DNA TGTGCCAGCAGTTTAGGTGCAGGGAGGGATCGGTACTTC. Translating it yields CASSLGAGRDRYF.

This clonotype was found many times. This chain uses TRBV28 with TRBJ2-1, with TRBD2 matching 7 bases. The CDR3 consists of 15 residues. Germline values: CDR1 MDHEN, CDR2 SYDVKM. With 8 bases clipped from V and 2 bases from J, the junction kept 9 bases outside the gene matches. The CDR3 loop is CASDPSGKTYNEQFF. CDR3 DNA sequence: TGTGCCAGCGATCCTAGCGGTAAAACCTACAATGAGCAGTTCTTC.

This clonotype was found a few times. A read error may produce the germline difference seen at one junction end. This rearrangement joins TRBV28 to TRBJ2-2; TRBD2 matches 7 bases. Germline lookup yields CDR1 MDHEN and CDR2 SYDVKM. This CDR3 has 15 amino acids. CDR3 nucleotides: TGTGCGAGCAGTTTAACGCTAGCGGCCACCGGGGAGCTGTTTTTT. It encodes CASSLTLAATGELFF.

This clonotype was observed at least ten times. CDR3 nucleotide sequence: TGCAGTGCTAGGGGGCTAGCGAGAGCCAATGAGCAGTTCTTC. Its translation: CSARGLARANEQFF. The chain recombines TRBV20-1 with TRBJ2-1, with a possible D match to TRBD2 (6 bases). Trimming took 3 bases from V and 6 from J, leaving 15 bases between them. CDR3 size: 14 residues. Germline CDR1 DFQATT, CDR2 SNEGSKA (reference sequence).

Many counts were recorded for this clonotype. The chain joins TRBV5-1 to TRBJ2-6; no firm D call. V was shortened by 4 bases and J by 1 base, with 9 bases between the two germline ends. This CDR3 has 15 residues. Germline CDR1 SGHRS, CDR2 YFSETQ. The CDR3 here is CASSPVTSGANVLTF. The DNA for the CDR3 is TGCGCCAGCAGCCCAGTCACATCTGGGGCCAACGTCCTGACTTTC.

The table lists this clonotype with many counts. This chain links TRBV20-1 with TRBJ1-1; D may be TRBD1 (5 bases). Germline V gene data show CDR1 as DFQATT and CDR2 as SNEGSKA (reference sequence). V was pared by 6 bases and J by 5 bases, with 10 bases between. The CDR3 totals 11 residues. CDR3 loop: CSAAQGTEAFF. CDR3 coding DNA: TGCAGTGCCGCCCAGGGTACTGAAGCTTTCTTT.